This TCR beta chain was recorded in a study of blood T cells in healthy people across ages. The study's findings and limits: More naive CD4+ cells and higher diversity were found in long-lived than in aged donors.

This clonotype was counted only a few times. The target antigen is unknown. Then a second PCR, running roughly 7 to 11 cycles, was carried out with a sample-barcoded 5' primer and a J-beta primer mix. Every cDNA was tagged by a template-switch adaptor with 12 random nucleotides. TCRdb ran MiXCR on the 5' RACE reads and lists one entry per CDR3 protein. The table lists hundreds of thousands of distinct CDR3 sequences, roughly 44% of them singletons. Material for sequencing was blood. The sequence was obtained from a woman between 55 and 75 years old in good health.

The CDR3 DNA sequence: TGTGCCAGCAGCCCGAGCGCGAGCGGGGGGGGTAATGAGCAGTTCTTC. This codes for CASSPSASGGGNEQFF. The chain has TRBV5-6 and TRBJ2-1; 10 nucleotides agree with TRBD2. Germline CDR1 is SGHDT and CDR2 is YYEEEE. This CDR3 is built from 16 residues. Trimming cost V 4 bases and J 7 bases; bases outside gene matches: 11.